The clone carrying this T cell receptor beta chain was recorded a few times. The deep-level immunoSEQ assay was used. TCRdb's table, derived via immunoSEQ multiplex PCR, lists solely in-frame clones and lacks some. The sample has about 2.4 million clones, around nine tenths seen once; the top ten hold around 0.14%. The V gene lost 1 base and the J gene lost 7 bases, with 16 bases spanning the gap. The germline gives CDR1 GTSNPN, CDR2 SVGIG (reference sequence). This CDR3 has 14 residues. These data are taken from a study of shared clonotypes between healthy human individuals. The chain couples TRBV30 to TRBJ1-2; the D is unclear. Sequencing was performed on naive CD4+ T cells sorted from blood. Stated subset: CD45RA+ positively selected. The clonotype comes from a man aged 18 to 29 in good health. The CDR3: CAWSANRASAGYTF. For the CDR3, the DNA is TGTGCCTGGAGTGCAAACCGGGCCTCTGCTGGCTACACCTTC.